This passage covers 14 T cell receptor beta chains from one sample sequenced in a study of PD-1 blockade in classical Hodgkin lymphoma. There was relapse after autologous stem cell transplantation in every patient, and there was variation in brentuximab vedotin exposure. Assay used: immunoSEQ multiplex PCR; TCRdb lists only in-frame clones, some missing. The table lists 90,000 to 100,000 clones, 81% of them singletons. The sequences come from peripheral blood mononuclear cells (PBMCs), collected before the second cycle of nivolumab. The receptors here all came from a human donor with classical Hodgkin lymphoma.

The chain is built from TRBV5-5 and TRBJ1-4; TRBD1 aligns across 9 bases. Germline V gene lookup returns CDR1 SGHKS and CDR2 YYEKEE (reference sequence). J gave up 8 bases and V 1 base, and 6 bases lay outside the gene matches. This CDR3 comprises 15 residues. As DNA, the CDR3 is TGTGCCAGCAGCTTGAGTACAGGGGGCCACGAAAAACTGTTTTTT. It specifies CASSLSTGGHEKLFF. Variable domain in full (rest from reference TRBV5-5 and TRBJ1-4): DAGVTQSPTHLIKTRGQQVTLRCSPISGHKSVSWYQQVLGQGPQFIFQYYEKEERGRGNFPDRFSARQFPNYSSELNVNALLLGDSALYLCASSLSTGGHEKLFFGSGTQLSVL.

Details on this clone: This CDR3 is also generated by other DNA sequences in the sample. The V gene is TRBV20-1, the J gene TRBJ2-3, with D possibly matching TRBD2 (5 bases). There are 11 residues in the CDR3. V gave up 1 base and J gave up 6 bases, with 5 bases separating them. Germline CDR1 is DFQATT and CDR2 is SNEGSKA (reference sequence). The CDR3 coding sequence is TGCAGTGCTAGAGGCGGGGATACGCAGTATTTT. It specifies CSARGGDTQYF.

CDR3 in DNA: TGCGCCAGCAGCTTGGAAAGCACTAACTATGGCTACACCTTC. It codes for CASSLESTNYGYTF. The chain is built from TRBV5-1 and TRBJ1-2; no definite D call. CDR3 length: 14 amino acids. Germline lookup yields CDR1 SGHRS and CDR2 YFSETQ. Trimming shortened V by 0 bases and J by 0 bases, and 6 bases separated the two germline ends.

The rearrangement uses TRBV18 and TRBJ2-7; TRBD1 matches at 7 bases. Germline V gene data show CDR1 as KGHSH and CDR2 as LQKENI. Unmatched junction bases numbered 5, after V lost 6 bases and J lost 0 bases. The CDR3 is 14 amino acids. CDR3: CASSQQGSSYEQYF. CDR3 nucleotides: TGTGCCAGCTCTCAACAGGGGAGCTCCTACGAGCAGTACTTC.

CDR3 bases: TGCGCCAGCAGCTCCGGGACAGGGGGCCTCGAGCAGTACTTC. Translated, it gives CASSSGTGGLEQYF. The chain links TRBV5-1 to TRBJ2-7; 12 nucleotides agree with TRBD1. Germline V lookup: CDR1 SGHRS, CDR2 YFSETQ. V dropped 3 bases and J dropped 6; count of bases not matched to a gene: 4. The CDR3 runs to 14 residues.

The rearrangement joins TRBV5-1 to TRBJ2-7, with 10 bases identical to TRBD2. J lost 0 bases, V lost 4 bases, and 4 bases had no gene match. The germline gives CDR1 SGHRS, CDR2 YFSETQ. The length of the CDR3 is 15 residues. CDR3 protein: CASSGTSGASYEQYF. CDR3 in DNA: TGCGCCAGCAGCGGAACTAGCGGGGCCTCCTACGAGCAGTACTTC.

The V gene is TRBV28, the J gene TRBJ2-6, with D unresolved. The CDR3 is 17 residues long. Trimming removed 6 bases at V and 4 bases at J, with 19 bases between. CDR1 is MDHEN and CDR2 is SYDVKM in the germline V gene. CDR3 amino acids: CASSPRILLWGANVLTF. CDR3 sequence (DNA): TGTGCCAGCAGCCCCCGGATTTTGCTTTGGGGGGCCAACGTCCTGACTTTC.

The chain links TRBV5-4 to TRBJ2-5, with 12 bases lining up with TRBD2. With 2 bases clipped from V and 3 bases from J, the junction kept 2 bases outside the gene matches. The CDR3 length is 15 residues. Germline V gives CDR1 SGHNT, CDR2 YYREEE (reference sequence). DNA for the CDR3: TGTGCCAGCAGCTTTCGACTAGCGGGAGAAGAGACCCAGTACTTC. It yields the protein CASSFRLAGEETQYF.

This clone was counted only a few times. The rearrangement joins TRBV7-3 to TRBJ2-1; TRBD2 agrees at 7 bases. Germline V gene sequence: CDR1 SGHTA, CDR2 FQGTGA. This CDR3 region has 16 residues. V was pared by 5 bases and J by 5 bases, with 12 bases of the junction left unmatched. CDR3 nucleotide sequence: TGTGCCAGCAGCCCAAGCCGACTAGCCGGCGACAATGAGCAGTTCTTC. It codes for CASSPSRLAGDNEQFF.

The chain couples TRBV5-4 to TRBJ2-3; TRBD1 or TRBD2 may be the D gene (5 bases each). The germline V gene encodes CDR1 SGHNT and CDR2 YYREEE (reference sequence). The CDR3 consists of 18 residues. Between the trimmed V and J ends, which lost 0 bases and 3 bases, there was a span of 20 bases. CDR3 DNA: TGTGCCAGCAGCTTGGGGGGACCGGCAGGGCGGTATACAGATACGCAGTATTTT. Amino acid sequence: CASSLGGPAGRYTDTQYF.

The V gene is TRBV2, the J gene TRBJ1-1, with D unclear. Germline V gene sequence: CDR1 SNHLY, CDR2 FYNNEI. The CDR3 runs to 15 residues. Trimming stripped 8 bases from V and 4 bases from J, with 20 bases between. Here the CDR3 DNA reads TGTGCCAGCCAAGCGGAAGGGAGCGTGGGCACTGAAGCTTTCTTT. It translates to CASQAEGSVGTEAFF.

The table lists this clone with a count of one. The CDR3 bases are TGTGCCAGCAGTGACTCTCGGGGCTATGGCTACACCTTC. It specifies CASSDSRGYGYTF. The chain carries TRBV6-4 and TRBJ1-2; D is unresolved. Trimming shortened V by 0 bases and J by 4 bases, and 6 bases separated the two germline ends. The CDR3 extends over 13 amino acids. Germline CDR1 is MRHNA and CDR2 is SNTAGT.

The J gene is TRBJ1-1, the V gene TRBV30; D is possibly TRBD1 (5 bases). The CDR3 extends over 14 amino acids. Germline CDR1 and CDR2: GTSNPN and SVGIG (reference sequence). V gave up 2 bases and J gave up 0 bases, with 10 bases separating them. Written as DNA, the CDR3 is TGTGCCTGGAGTCCGGGACCAGTGAACACTGAAGCTTTCTTT. It is translated as CAWSPGPVNTEAFF. The complete variable domain, with remaining parts taken from reference TRBV30 and TRBJ1-1, reads SQTIHQWPATLVQPVGSPLSLECTVEGTSNPNLYWYRQAAGRGLQLLFYSVGIGQISSEVPQNLSASRPQDRQFILSSKKLLLSDSGFYLCAWSPGPVNTEAFFGQGTRLTVV.

CDR3 sequence (DNA): TGCGCCAGCAGCTTGGCCTTGGCTCTTGGTGAGCAGTTCTTC. This sequence encodes CASSLALALGEQFF. V and J are TRBV5-1 and TRBJ2-1; D uncertain. CDR1 and CDR2 from the germline V gene are SGHRS and YFSETQ. Trimming shortened V by 0 bases and J by 9 bases, and 13 bases separated the two germline ends. This CDR3 is 14 amino acids long.